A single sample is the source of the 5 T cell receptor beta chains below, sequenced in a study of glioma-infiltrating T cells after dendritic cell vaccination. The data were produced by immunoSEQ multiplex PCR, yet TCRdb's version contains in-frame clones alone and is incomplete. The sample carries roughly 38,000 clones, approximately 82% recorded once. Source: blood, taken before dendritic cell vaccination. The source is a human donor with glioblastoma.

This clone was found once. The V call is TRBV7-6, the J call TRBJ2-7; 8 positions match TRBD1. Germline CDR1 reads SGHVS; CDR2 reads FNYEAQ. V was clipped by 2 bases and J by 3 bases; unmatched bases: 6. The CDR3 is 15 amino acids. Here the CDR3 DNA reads TGTGCCAGCAGCTTAAATCAGGGGGCGTACTACGAGCAGTACTTC. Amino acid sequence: CASSLNQGAYYEQYF. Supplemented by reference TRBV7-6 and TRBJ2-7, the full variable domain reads GAGVSQSPRYKVTKRGQDVALRCDPISGHVSLYWYRQALGQGPEFLTYFNYEAQQDKSGLPNDRFSAERPEGSISTLTIQRTEQRDSAMYRCASSLNQGAYYEQYFGPGTRLTVT.

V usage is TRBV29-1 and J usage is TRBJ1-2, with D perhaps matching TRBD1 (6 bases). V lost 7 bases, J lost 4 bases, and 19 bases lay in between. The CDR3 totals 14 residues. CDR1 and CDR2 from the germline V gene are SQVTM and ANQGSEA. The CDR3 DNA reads TGCAGCGCGGAAGGGCAGGGGACCCTCTATGGCTACACCTTC. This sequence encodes CSAEGQGTLYGYTF.

The CDR3 DNA is TGTGCCAGCAGCCCCTCGGAACAGGGGATGGTCTACGAGCAGTACTTC. Its protein product is CASSPSEQGMVYEQYF. The chain couples TRBV4-2 to TRBJ2-7; TRBD1 matches 7 bases. The germline gives CDR1 LGHNA, CDR2 YNFKEQ. The CDR3 sequence is 16 residues long. J was trimmed by 3 bases and V by 4 bases; bases with no gene match: 12.

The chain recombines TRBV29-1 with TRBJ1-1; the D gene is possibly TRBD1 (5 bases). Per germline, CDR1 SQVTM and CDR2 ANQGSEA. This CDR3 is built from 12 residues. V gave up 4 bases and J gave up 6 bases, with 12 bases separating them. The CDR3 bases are TGCAGCGTTGCGGGGGTAGGGTCTGAAGCTTTCTTT. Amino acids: CSVAGVGSEAFF. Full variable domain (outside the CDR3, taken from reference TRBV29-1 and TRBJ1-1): SAVISQKPSRDICQRGTSLTIQCQVDSQVTMMFWYRQQPGQSLTLIATANQGSEATYESGFVIDKFPISRPNLTFSTLTVSNMSPEDSSIYLCSVAGVGSEAFFGQGTRLTVV.

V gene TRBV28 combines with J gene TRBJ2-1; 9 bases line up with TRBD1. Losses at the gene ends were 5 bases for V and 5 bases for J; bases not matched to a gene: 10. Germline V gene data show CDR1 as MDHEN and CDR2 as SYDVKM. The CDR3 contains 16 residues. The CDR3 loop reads CASSTPRTGANNEQFF. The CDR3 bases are TGTGCCAGCAGTACACCAAGGACAGGGGCTAACAATGAGCAGTTCTTC. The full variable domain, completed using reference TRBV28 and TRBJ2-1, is DVKVTQSSRYLVKRTGEKVFLECVQDMDHENMFWYRQDPGLGLRLIYFSYDVKMKEKGDIPEGYSVSREKKERFSLILESASTNQTSMYLCASSTPRTGANNEQFFGPGTRLTVL.